Following are 21 T cell receptor beta chains from one sample sequenced in a study of tissue T cells after allogeneic stem cell transplantation. Produced via immunoSEQ multiplex PCR; TCRdb's table is partial and in-frame only. In the table there are approximately 22,000 clones, 72% of which are singletons. What was sequenced was spleen. The source of these receptors is a female BALB/c mouse in good health. The strain is characterized by the MHC haplotype H2-d.

As for this clone: These gene names are mouse names. The read ends 1 residue before the CDR3 terminus; that terminus is restored from the germline J gene. V and J are TRBV4 and TRBJ2-3; 8 bases are a match to TRBD2. CDR1 is LGHDT and CDR2 is YNNKQL in the germline V gene (reference sequence). The V gene end was trimmed by 5 bases and the J gene end by 0 bases; junction bases not matched to a gene: 4. This CDR3 has 15 amino acids. The sequenced CDR3 bases are TGTGCCAGCAGCCAGGACTGGGTGAGTGCAGAAACGCTGTAT. Translation: CASSQDWVSAETLY. The full CDR3 reads CASSQDWVSAETLYF.

This clone turned up a few times. Genes here carry mouse names. The CDR3 is cut off 1 residue early in the read; its end comes from the germline J gene. Distinct nucleotide sequences in the sample also encode this CDR3. The V and J genes are TRBV13-2 and TRBJ1-6; D remains ambiguous. TRBJ1-6 is marked as an open reading frame, function uncertain. Germline assignment: CDR1 NNHNN and CDR2 SYGAGS (reference sequence). The CDR3 contains 12 residues. Trimming cost V 2 bases and J 7 bases, with 4 bases left between them. The CDR3 loop is CASGDRNSPLYF. The sequenced CDR3 bases are TGTGCCAGCGGTGACAGGAATTCGCCCCTCTAC.

With regard to this clone: Gene names and germline refer to mouse. The read terminates 1 residue before the CDR3 end, so the remaining end is supplied by the germline J gene. V and J are TRBV13-3 and TRBJ1-1; 9 bases are a match to TRBD1. The CDR3 is 14 amino acids. Germline CDR1 reads NNHDY; CDR2 reads SYVADS. Trimming at V came to 3 bases and at J to 1 base, leaving 1 base not matched to a gene. The sequenced CDR3 bases are TGTGCCAGCAGTGGGACAGGGGAAAACACAGAAGTCTTC. Protein: CASSGTGENTEVF. The full CDR3 protein reads CASSGTGENTEVFF.

The table lists this clone with a count of one. Germline and genes here are mouse. The read finishes 1 residue shy of the CDR3 end, and the germline J gene is used to complete it. V and J are TRBV13-1 and TRBJ2-1; D may be TRBD1 (6 bases). The ends were cut back, 5 bases at V and 6 bases at J, with 9 bases in the middle. The CDR3 is 12 residues long. The germline V gene has CDR1 NSHNY and CDR2 SYGAGN. The CDR3 region is CASRQGFAEQFF. Partial CDR3 DNA: TGTGCCAGCAGACAGGGTTTTGCTGAGCAGTTC.

Concerning this clone: Germline and genes: mouse. Coverage ceases 1 residue before the CDR3 finishes, and the germline J gene fills in the end. The same CDR3 arises from other DNA sequences in this sample as well. This chain joins TRBV13-2 and TRBJ1-1; 7 bases are a match to TRBD1. Trimming removed 0 bases from V and 10 bases from J; junction bases left unmatched: 3. CDR3 size: 12 residues. Germline CDR1 is NNHNN and CDR2 is SYGAGS (reference sequence). The CDR3 sequence: CASGDAEGAVFF. Incomplete CDR3 DNA: TGTGCCAGCGGTGATGCTGAGGGGGCAGTCTTC.

In the case of this clone: These gene names are mouse names. The sequence runs out 1 residue before the end of the CDR3; the remainder is reconstructed from the germline J gene. The chain has TRBV4 and TRBJ2-7; TRBD2 matches at 8 bases. The CDR3 loop spans 14 amino acids. Trimming cost V 3 bases and J 1 base; bases outside gene matches: 2. The germline V gene has CDR1 LGHDT and CDR2 YNNKQL (reference sequence). CDR3 DNA (partial): TGTGCCAGCAGCTATTCTGGGGGGTCCTATGAACAGTAC. Protein product: CASSYSGGSYEQY. The whole CDR3 region reads CASSYSGGSYEQYF.

As to this clone: These gene names are mouse names. The sequenced fragment ends 1 residue before the CDR3 boundary, so the rest is inferred from the germline J gene. V is TRBV5 and J is TRBJ2-7; 8 bases align to TRBD1. From germline, CDR1 is LGHNA and CDR2 YNLKQL (reference sequence). CDR3 length: 15 residues. V dropped 2 bases and J dropped 0; count of bases not matched to a gene: 3. Partial CDR3 DNA: TGTGCCAGCAGCCAAAGACAGGGGAGCTCCTATGAACAGTAC. This encodes CASSQRQGSSYEQY. The whole CDR3 protein reads CASSQRQGSSYEQYF.

This clone was seen a handful of times. Germline and genes: mouse. The read ends 1 residue early relative to the CDR3; the germline J gene fills the gap. The rearrangement links TRBV19 to TRBJ2-1; 7 positions agree with TRBD2. The V and J ends lost 2 bases and 1 base, in that order; junction bases with no gene match: 3. This CDR3 has 15 amino acids. CDR1 and CDR2 (germline): FNHDT, SITEND (reference sequence). The part of the CDR3 DNA that was read is TGTGCCAGCAGTATTGACTGGGCCAACTATGCTGAGCAGTTC. Its protein product is CASSIDWANYAEQF. The whole CDR3 sequence reads CASSIDWANYAEQFF.

Concerning this clone: The gene symbols are mouse symbols. The CDR3 end is not reached by the read, which stops 1 residue before it; the germline J gene fills it in. The rearrangement links TRBV4 to TRBJ1-3, with 9 bases aligning to TRBD1. From germline, CDR1 is LGHDT and CDR2 YNNKQL (reference sequence). The CDR3 has 15 residues. Trimming at V came to 4 bases and at J to 4 bases, leaving 5 bases not matched to a gene. The CDR3 bases that were read are TGTGCCAGCAGCTTACAGGGGGCGCGGGGAAATACGCTCTAT. This sequence encodes CASSLQGARGNTLY. The CDR3 reads in full as CASSLQGARGNTLYF.

As for this clone: The genes are named according to mouse. The read gets to within 1 residue of the CDR3 end, and the germline J gene fills in the rest. This chain uses TRBV1 with TRBJ1-5; D is unclear. There are 12 residues in the CDR3. V was trimmed by 3 bases and J by 3 bases, leaving 3 bases between them. Germline assignment: CDR1 NSQYPW and CDR2 LRSPGD (reference sequence). The covered CDR3 bases are TGCACCTGCAGTGCGGTCAACCAGGCTCCGCTT. Residues: CTCSAVNQAPL. The full-length CDR3 reads as CTCSAVNQAPLF.

Points on this clone: The gene names here belong to mouse. The CDR3 end falls 1 residue outside the read, so it is completed with the germline J gene. J is TRBJ2-4 and V is TRBV12-1; maybe TRBD1 (5 bases). Germline assignment: CDR1 SGHSN and CDR2 HYEKVE. Trimming cost V 3 bases and J 2 bases, with 11 bases left between them. This CDR3 contains 14 residues. CDR3 bases read: TGTGCCAGCTCTTCCAGGGAGGATCAAAACACCTTGTAC. Amino acids: CASSSREDQNTLY. The complete CDR3 protein is CASSSREDQNTLYF.

This clone was counted once. Mouse gene names apply. The sequenced fragment ends 1 residue before the CDR3 boundary, so the rest is inferred from the germline J gene. This chain uses TRBV13-1 with TRBJ2-2; 7 bases are shared with TRBD1. This CDR3 has 14 residues. J was trimmed by 0 bases and V by 5 bases; bases with no gene match: 1. Per germline, CDR1 NSHNY and CDR2 SYGAGN. The sequenced CDR3 bases are TGTGCCAGCAGGGGACAGACAAACACCGGGCAGCTCTAC. Protein product: CASRGQTNTGQLY. The whole CDR3 protein is CASRGQTNTGQLYF.

Concerning this clone itself: Gene names and germline match the mouse. Sequencing ends 1 residue short of the CDR3 end; the germline J gene provides the rest. The chain employs TRBV20 and TRBJ2-1; 7 bases map to TRBD1. After removal of 1 base from V and 3 bases from J, the junction contained 3 bases not matched to a gene. The CDR3 is 14 residues long. The germline gives CDR1 GFQATS, CDR2 STVNSAI. This CDR3 reads CGARAGTVYAEQFF. Partial CDR3 DNA: TGTGGTGCTAGGGCCGGGACAGTCTATGCTGAGCAGTTC.

About this clone itself: Gene names and germline match the mouse. CDR3 protein: CASSGTGGDTEVFF. The part of the CDR3 DNA that was read is TGTGCCAGCAGTGGGACAGGGGGCGACACAGAAGTCTTC. This chain connects TRBV13-1 to TRBJ1-1; TRBD1 agrees at 11 bases. The CDR3 end lies 1 residue beyond the end of the read and is filled in from the germline J gene. J lost 3 bases, V lost 3 bases, and 1 base had no gene match. CDR1 NSHNY and CDR2 SYGAGN come from the germline V gene. This CDR3 region has 14 residues.

Of note for this clone: Gene names and germline match the mouse. The read halts 1 residue ahead of the CDR3 end, with the missing end drawn from the germline J gene. The chain links TRBV20 to TRBJ2-1, with 7 bases fitting TRBD1. Germline V lookup: CDR1 GFQATS, CDR2 STVNSAI. J gave up 4 bases and V 0 bases, and 6 bases lay outside the gene matches. This CDR3 has 15 residues. The sequenced part of the CDR3 DNA is TGTGGTGCTAGGGACCCCGGGACAGAATATGCTGAGCAGTTC. It specifies CGARDPGTEYAEQF. The CDR3 in full is CGARDPGTEYAEQFF.

Remarks on this clone: The listed genes are named as in mouse. The CDR3 end is not reached by the read, which stops 1 residue before it; the germline J gene fills it in. This chain connects TRBV13-2 to TRBJ1-6; tentatively, D is TRBD1 (5 bases). TRBJ1-6 is an ORF, and what it does is uncertain. V was trimmed by 0 bases and J by 1 base, leaving 8 bases between them. The CDR3 is made up of 16 amino acids. Germline V gene lookup returns CDR1 NNHNN and CDR2 SYGAGS (reference sequence). The CDR3 sequence is CASGDGGGSYNSPLYF. CDR3 DNA (partial): TGTGCCAGCGGTGATGGTGGGGGGTCCTATAATTCGCCCCTCTAC.

In its sample, this clone was seen a few times. Genes here carry mouse names. The read terminates 1 residue ahead of where the CDR3 ends, so the germline J gene completes it. This chain uses TRBV2 with TRBJ2-7; 8 bases fit TRBD2. CDR1 and CDR2 (germline): LGHNA, YSYQKL. The V segment lost 5 bases and the J segment 3 bases; nucleotides outside the gene matches: 3. The CDR3 covers 13 residues. The CDR3 region is CASSSGTGYEQYF. The covered CDR3 bases are TGTGCCAGCAGCTCCGGGACTGGCTATGAACAGTAC.

For this clone: Mouse names are used for the genes. The CDR3 extends 1 residue past the end of the read, so its final part is completed from the germline J gene. V and J are TRBV4 and TRBJ1-4, with D hard to call. Per the germline V gene, CDR1 is LGHDT and CDR2 is YNNKQL (reference sequence). V was trimmed by 5 bases and J by 0 bases, leaving 10 bases between them. The CDR3 has 15 amino acids. The CDR3 is CASSPYSLSNERLFF. The part of the CDR3 DNA that was read is TGTGCCAGCAGCCCTTACAGCCTTTCCAACGAAAGATTATTT.

As regards this clone: All gene names here are mouse names. Partial CDR3 DNA: TGTGCCAGCAGCCAGGGGACCACAAACACAGAAGTCTTC. The encoded protein is CASSQGTTNTEVF. The full CDR3 reads CASSQGTTNTEVFF. The chain recombines TRBV19 with TRBJ1-1; maybe TRBD1 (6 bases). The CDR3 end falls 1 residue outside the read, so it is completed with the germline J gene. CDR1 FNHDT and CDR2 SITEND come from the germline V gene (reference sequence). This CDR3 region has 14 residues. With 5 bases removed from V and 0 bases from J, the gap between germline ends came to 11 bases.

As regards this clone: Gene names are mouse gene names. The observed sequence ends 1 residue before the CDR3 terminus, with the missing tail filled in from the germline J gene. The chain is built from TRBV4 and TRBJ2-5; 11 bases agree with TRBD2. Germline V gives CDR1 LGHDT, CDR2 YNNKQL (reference sequence). J gave up 2 bases and V 5 bases, and 3 bases lay outside the gene matches. The CDR3 is made up of 15 amino acids. Partial CDR3 DNA: TGTGCCAGCAGCATGACTGGGGGGGTCCAAGACACCCAGTAC. Protein product: CASSMTGGVQDTQY. The full CDR3 sequence reads CASSMTGGVQDTQYF.

Turning to this clone: The gene names given are mouse names. The CDR3 is cut off 1 residue early in the read; its end comes from the germline J gene. The chain links TRBV13-3 to TRBJ2-7; the match to TRBD2 covers 8 bases. This CDR3 is 12 amino acids long. V lost 1 base to trimming and J lost 7 bases; unmatched junction nucleotides: 1. CDR1 NNHDY and CDR2 SYVADS come from the germline V gene. The CDR3 DNA, read in part, is TGTGCCAGCAGTGATAACTGGGGGGAACAGTAC. Amino acids: CASSDNWGEQY. The complete CDR3 sequence is CASSDNWGEQYF.